These 27 T cell receptor beta chains were sequenced from one sample in a study of T cells in women clearing cervical HPV infection. Sequenced by immunoSEQ multiplex PCR; TCRdb stores in-frame clones only, minus some. The table for this sample gives about 34,000 clones. The sample was blood buffy coat. The receptor set was obtained from a woman aged 18-69 years with a cervical HPV16 infection that either progressed to CIN3+ or cleared (not recorded which).

As for this clone: The read gets to within 3 residues of the CDR3 end, and the germline J gene fills in the rest. The chain joins TRBV18 to TRBJ2-2, with D maybe TRBD1 (5 bases). The CDR3 length is 14 residues. Looked up from germline, CDR1 is KGHSH and CDR2 is LQKENI. CDR3 DNA (partial): TGTGCCAGCTCACCACAAACAGGCAGCCCACCG. It is translated as CASSPQTGSPP. The whole CDR3 protein is CASSPQTGSPPLFF.

In regard to this clone: The read halts 3 residues ahead of the CDR3 end, with the missing end drawn from the germline J gene. The rearrangement links TRBV14 to TRBJ2-2; 7 nucleotides line up with TRBD1. In germline, CDR1 is SGHDN, CDR2 FVKESK. The CDR3 has 15 amino acids. V lost 4 bases, J lost 4 bases, and 6 bases stayed unmatched. The CDR3 bases that were read are TGTGCCAGCAGCCCCCCGACAGGGAGCACCGGGGAG. It encodes CASSPPTGSTGE. The whole CDR3 reads CASSPPTGSTGELFF.

Concerning this clone: The read comes to an end 3 residues before the CDR3 does, leaving the germline J gene to fill in the end. This chain connects TRBV7-2 to TRBJ2-1, with 10 bases that match TRBD1. The CDR3 sequence is 14 residues long. After removal of 4 bases from V and 3 bases from J, the junction contained 0 bases not matched to a gene. Germline CDR1 is SGHTA and CDR2 is FQGNSA. CDR3 residues: CASSWDRGYNEQFF. The part of the CDR3 DNA that was read is TGTGCCAGCAGCTGGGACAGGGGCTACAATGAG.

On this clone itself: Read sequence stops 3 residues before the CDR3 end, and the germline J gene provides the missing end. The rearrangement uses TRBV5-1 and TRBJ2-7; D remains ambiguous. Germline loops: CDR1 SGHRS, CDR2 YFSETQ. This CDR3 contains 15 residues. The germline V and J ends were trimmed by 6 bases and 3 bases, with 19 bases remaining between them. The chain's CDR3 is CASITPPDVLYEQYF. CDR3 DNA, as far as it was read: TGCGCCAGCATCACACCTCCCGATGTCCTCTACGAG.

About this clone: The CDR3 is cut off 3 residues early in the read; its end comes from the germline J gene. V usage is TRBV10-3 and J usage is TRBJ2-2; 7 bases are a match to TRBD2. CDR3 length equals 14 residues. Germline V gene sequence: CDR1 ENHRY, CDR2 SYGVKD. Trimming took 4 bases from V and 3 from J; bases not matched to a gene: 2. CDR3 residues: CAISGTSDTGELFF. CDR3 DNA, as far as it was read: TGTGCCATCAGTGGTACTAGCGACACCGGGGAG.

As regards this clone: The CDR3 goes on 3 residues after the read ends, and that part is filled in from the germline J gene. V gene TRBV5-1 combines with J gene TRBJ2-7; a possible D gene is TRBD1 (5 bases). CDR3 length: 15 residues. Germline CDR1 and CDR2: SGHRS and YFSETQ. Between the trimmed V and J ends, which lost 5 bases and 0 bases, there was a span of 15 bases. The CDR3 loop reads CASRARVGLSYEQYF. The covered CDR3 bases are TGCGCCAGCAGGGCCAGGGTGGGCCTCTCCTACGAG.

Points on this clone: The read falls 3 residues short of the CDR3 end, and the missing part is taken from the germline J gene. This chain connects TRBV11-3 to TRBJ2-7; unclear D gene. Germline V gene lookup returns CDR1 SGHNT and CDR2 YENEEA. This CDR3 is 13 amino acids long. Trimming removed 5 bases from V and 6 bases from J, with 14 bases in between. The DNA read from the CDR3 is TGTGCCAGCAGCCAAGACTGGATCGGCGAG. Its translation is CASSQDWIGE. In full, the CDR3 is CASSQDWIGEQYF. Combining the CDR3 with reference TRBV11-3 and TRBJ2-7 gives the whole variable domain EAGVVQSPRYKIIEKKQPVAFWCNPISGHNTLYWYLQNLGQGPELLIRYENEEAVDDSQLPKDRFSAERLKGVDSTLKIQPAELGDSAVYLCASSQDWIGEQYFGPGTRLTVT.

Comments on this clone: From the germline J gene comes the end of the CDR3, since the read stops 3 residues before it. The gene calls are TRBV6-1 and TRBJ1-5, with a possible D match to TRBD1 (5 bases). The CDR3 is made up of 14 amino acids. Looked up from germline, CDR1 is MNHNS and CDR2 is SASEGT. Trimming pared 4 bases from V and 6 bases from J, leaving 13 bases between. The CDR3 bases that were read are TGTGCCAGCAGTGTCGCTCAGGGCGGTCAGCCC. Translation gives CASSVAQGGQP. The CDR3 in full is CASSVAQGGQPQHF.

The CDR3 DNA, read in part, is TGTGCCAGTCGTCAGGGGACCTCTGGGGCCAACGTA. Translated, it gives CASRQGTSGANV. The whole CDR3 is CASRQGTSGANVLFF. This rearrangement joins TRBV19 to TRBJ1-4, with a possible D match to TRBD1 (6 bases). The DNA ends 3 residues before the CDR3 does, and the rest of the CDR3 is filled in from the germline J gene. The CDR3 is 15 residues long. Germline CDR1 LNHDA, CDR2 SQIVND (reference sequence).

CDR3 DNA, as far as it was read: TGTGCCAGCAGCTCCGGTGCGGGGAGATACGAG. Protein: CASSSGAGRYE. In full, the CDR3 is CASSSGAGRYEQYF. The V call is TRBV5-6, the J call TRBJ2-7, with a tentative D call TRBD2 (6 bases). The read ends 3 residues shy of where the CDR3 ends; the end is completed using the germline J gene. Germline V gene lookup returns CDR1 SGHDT and CDR2 YYEEEE. This CDR3 has 14 residues. V was trimmed by 3 bases and J by 4 bases, leaving 14 bases between them. Filled out from reference TRBV5-6 and TRBJ2-7, the complete variable domain reads DAGVTQSPTHLIKTRGQQVTLRCSPKSGHDTVSWYQQALGQGPQFIFQYYEEEERQRGNFPDRFSGHQFPNYSSELNVNALLLGDSALYLCASSSGAGRYEQYFGPGTRLTVT.

Concerning this clone: The read finishes 3 residues shy of the CDR3 end, and the germline J gene is used to complete it. The chain combines TRBV30 with TRBJ2-5; possible D gene TRBD1, 5 bases. V dropped 0 bases and J dropped 3 bases, with 8 bases sitting between them. Per germline, CDR1 GTSNPN and CDR2 SVGIG (reference sequence). The CDR3 sequence is 13 residues long. CDR3 sequence: CAWSVVREETQYF. Incomplete CDR3 DNA: TGTGCCTGGAGTGTGGTCAGGGAAGAGACC. The complete variable domain, with remaining parts taken from reference TRBV30 and TRBJ2-5, reads SQTIHQWPATLVQPVGSPLSLECTVEGTSNPNLYWYRQAAGRGLQLLFYSVGIGQISSEVPQNLSASRPQDRQFILSSKKLLLSDSGFYLCAWSVVREETQYFGPGTRLLVL.

On this clone itself: Sequencing ends 3 residues short of the CDR3 end; the germline J gene provides the rest. The chain combines TRBV4-1 with TRBJ2-5, with TRBD2 matching over 8 bases. J was trimmed by 2 bases and V by 0 bases; bases with no gene match: 8. The germline gives CDR1 MGHRA, CDR2 YSYEKL. This CDR3 is 17 amino acids long. Partial CDR3 DNA: TGCGCCAGCAGCCAAGACCAAGCGGGAGCCCAGCAAGAGACC. Protein product: CASSQDQAGAQQET. The CDR3 as a whole reads CASSQDQAGAQQETQYF.

As for this clone: Read sequence stops 3 residues before the CDR3 end, and the germline J gene provides the missing end. The J gene is TRBJ2-3, the V gene TRBV7-9; D is unclear. Germline lookup yields CDR1 SEHNR and CDR2 FQNEAQ (reference sequence). The CDR3 covers 13 residues. V lost 5 bases and J 6 bases, leaving 12 bases between the germline ends. The CDR3 protein is CASSPRIRDTQYF. The part of the CDR3 DNA that was read is TGTGCCAGCAGCCCACGAATCCGGGATACG.

As regards this clone: The CDR3 is cut off 3 residues early in the read; its end comes from the germline J gene. The V call is TRBV2, the J call TRBJ1-1; perhaps TRBD1 as D (5 bases). Germline-derived CDR1 and CDR2 are SNHLY and FYNNEI. Trimming cost V 8 bases and J 4 bases, with 8 bases left between them. The length of the CDR3 is 11 residues. The DNA read from the CDR3 is TGTGCCAGCCGAGGGGTCACTGAA. It is translated as CASRGVTE. The full CDR3 sequence reads CASRGVTEAFF.

Details on this clone: Coverage ceases 3 residues before the CDR3 finishes, and the germline J gene fills in the end. This chain links TRBV5-4 with TRBJ1-3; 7 positions agree with TRBD1. The CDR3 sequence is 14 residues long. Germline loops: CDR1 SGHNT, CDR2 YYREEE (reference sequence). Losses at the gene ends were 4 bases for V and 2 bases for J; bases not matched to a gene: 3. The CDR3: CASSLDRAGNTIYF. The part of the CDR3 DNA that was read is TGTGCCAGCAGCCTCGACAGGGCTGGAAACACC.

The part of the CDR3 DNA that was read is TGTGCCAGTAGTGTTACCGGGACAGACTCTGGGGCCAACGTC. This sequence encodes CASSVTGTDSGANV. In full, the CDR3 reads CASSVTGTDSGANVLTF. The chain couples TRBV19 to TRBJ2-6; 7 nucleotides agree with TRBD1. Read sequence stops 3 residues before the CDR3 end, and the germline J gene provides the missing end. Looked up from germline, CDR1 is LNHDA and CDR2 is SQIVND (reference sequence). There are 17 residues in the CDR3. V lost 5 bases, J lost 0 bases, and 7 bases stayed unmatched.

As regards this clone: The read comes to an end 3 residues before the CDR3 does, leaving the germline J gene to fill in the end. The chain uses TRBV5-1 and TRBJ2-2, with D possibly matching TRBD1 (6 bases). Germline lookup yields CDR1 SGHRS and CDR2 YFSETQ. The CDR3 runs to 16 residues. The V end was cut by 5 bases, the J end by 4 bases, with 18 bases between. CDR3 DNA, as far as it was read: TGCGCCAGCAGGTCGAACAGGGATAGTCGCACCGGGGAG. Amino acids: CASRSNRDSRTGE. The complete CDR3 reads CASRSNRDSRTGELFF. The full variable domain, with the rest looked up from reference TRBV5-1 and TRBJ2-2, is KAGVTQTPRYLIKTRGQQVTLSCSPISGHRSVSWYQQTPGQGLQFLFEYFSETQRNKGNFPGRFSGRQFSNSRSEMNVSTLELGDSALYLCASRSNRDSRTGELFFGEGSRLTVL.

Comments on this clone: The read gets to within 3 residues of the CDR3 end, and the germline J gene fills in the rest. V and J are TRBV12-3 or TRBV12-4 and TRBJ2-3; 12 bases align to TRBD2. The V segment lost 3 bases and the J segment 4 bases; nucleotides outside the gene matches: 14. The CDR3 length is 19 residues. The part of the CDR3 DNA that was read is TGTGCCAGCAGTTTCCTACCATTCCGACTAGCGGGAGCCGCAGATACG. Translation gives CASSFLPFRLAGAADT. The CDR3 reads in full as CASSFLPFRLAGAADTQYF.

A remark on this clone: Coverage ceases 3 residues before the CDR3 finishes, and the germline J gene fills in the end. The rearrangement links TRBV23-1 to TRBJ1-2; D is possibly TRBD1 (6 bases). TRBV23-1 is annotated as an ORF whose role is uncertain. This CDR3 has 10 amino acids. Incomplete CDR3 DNA: TGCGCCAGCCCTCAGGGGGGC. Translated, it gives CASPQGG. The full CDR3 protein is CASPQGGYTF.

Comments on this clone: The read terminates 3 residues ahead of where the CDR3 ends, so the germline J gene completes it. The chain combines TRBV19 with TRBJ2-1; 7 positions match TRBD2. With V trimmed by 7 bases and J by 5 bases, 8 bases remained unmatched. This CDR3 region has 14 residues. Germline V gene data show CDR1 as LNHDA and CDR2 as SQIVND (reference sequence). The sequenced CDR3 bases are TGTGCCAGTATCCCACCGGGACTAAACAATGAG. This codes for CASIPPGLNNE. The whole CDR3 reads CASIPPGLNNEQFF.

Remarks on this clone: The read gets to within 3 residues of the CDR3 end, and the germline J gene fills in the rest. The chain links TRBV7-9 to TRBJ2-1, with D hard to call. The CDR3 has 15 amino acids. The germline V gene has CDR1 SEHNR and CDR2 FQNEAQ (reference sequence). Between the trimmed V and J ends, which lost 0 bases and 4 bases, there was a span of 10 bases. This CDR3 reads CASSLALGAYNEQFF. CDR3 DNA (partial): TGTGCCAGCAGCTTAGCTCTCGGAGCGTACAATGAG.

As concerns this clone: The CDR3 end is not reached by the read, which stops 3 residues before it; the germline J gene fills it in. J is TRBJ2-2 and V is TRBV6-1, with 7 bases matching TRBD1. The CDR3 has 14 residues. J gave up 5 bases and V 4 bases, and 4 bases lay outside the gene matches. Germline V gene lookup returns CDR1 MNHNS and CDR2 SASEGT. Here the CDR3 reads CASSATGITGELFF. The CDR3 DNA, read in part, is TGTGCCAGCAGTGCGACAGGGATTACCGGGGAG.

As to this clone: From the germline J gene comes the end of the CDR3, since the read stops 3 residues before it. The chain carries TRBV7-2 and TRBJ2-2, with D possibly matching TRBD1 (5 bases). V lost 1 base, J lost 5 bases, and 8 bases lay in between. CDR1 and CDR2 from the germline V gene are SGHTA and FQGNSA. The CDR3 sequence is 14 residues long. The sequenced CDR3 bases are TGTGCCAGCAGCTTAGATTGGACAACCGGGGAG. As protein: CASSLDWTTGE. The complete CDR3 sequence is CASSLDWTTGELFF.

Regarding this clone: The observed sequence ends 3 residues before the CDR3 terminus, with the missing tail filled in from the germline J gene. The chain carries TRBV6-2 or TRBV6-3 and TRBJ2-7; 7 bases align to TRBD1. Germline CDR1 MNHEY, CDR2 SVGEGT. Unmatched junction bases numbered 10, after V lost 4 bases and J lost 1 base. The CDR3 loop spans 16 amino acids. The covered CDR3 bases are TGTGCCAGCAGTTTACCCCGGACAGGCGGTTCCTACGAG. Protein product: CASSLPRTGGSYE. The CDR3 in its entirety is CASSLPRTGGSYEQYF.

Notes on this clone: The CDR3 end falls 3 residues outside the read, so it is completed with the germline J gene. The J gene is TRBJ1-6, the V gene TRBV30; 8 positions agree with TRBD1. CDR3 length: 13 residues. The junction had 7 bases not matched to a gene; V was cut back by 5 bases and J by 10 bases. The germline V gene encodes CDR1 GTSNPN and CDR2 SVGIG (reference sequence). CDR3 protein: CAWYGTGGSPLHF. The DNA read from the CDR3 is TGTGCCTGGTACGGGACAGGAGGATCACCC.

Comment on this clone: The sequence runs out 3 residues before the end of the CDR3; the remainder is reconstructed from the germline J gene. The V and J genes are TRBV7-2 and TRBJ2-7, with TRBD2 matching over 7 bases. V shed 8 bases and J 3 bases; nucleotides not matched to a gene: 7. Germline V gene data show CDR1 as SGHTA and CDR2 as FQGNSA. CDR3 length equals 13 residues. The CDR3 loop reads CASRLGGGYEQYF. CDR3 DNA, as far as it was read: TGTGCCAGCCGCCTGGGGGGGGGCTACGAG.

A note on this clone: The sequence runs out 3 residues before the end of the CDR3; the remainder is reconstructed from the germline J gene. The gene calls are TRBV19 and TRBJ2-7; 10 nucleotides align to TRBD2. J gave up 4 bases and V 6 bases, and 18 bases lay outside the gene matches. The length of the CDR3 is 18 residues. Germline CDR1 LNHDA, CDR2 SQIVND (reference sequence). The part of the CDR3 DNA that was read is TGTGCCAGTAGCCCAAGACGGCCAAGGGGACTAGCGCATTACGAG. Its protein product is CASSPRRPRGLAHYE. The whole CDR3 reads CASSPRRPRGLAHYEQYF.